A selection of T cell receptor beta chains follows, all from one sample in a study of cytomegalovirus exposure and HLA in healthy donors. Libraries were prepared by immunoSEQ multiplex PCR; TCRdb keeps only in-frame clonotypes and omits some of them. This table holds over 150,000 clones, 75% to 85% found once. The sequenced sample consisted of PBMCs. The receptor source for this set is a woman aged 45-60 years in good health and CMV-seronegative. The CDR3 runs from the conserved cysteine through the conserved F or W. A D gene is named only where the DNA matches it firmly. Clone size is stated in some rows and not others, as once, few, many or a class when expanded.

clone_size	v_call	d_call	j_call	cdr3_nt	cdr3_aa
once	TRBV28	TRBD2	TRBJ2-3	TGTGCCTCACGGCGGGGGGGCCGAGATACGCAGTATTTT	CASRRGGRDTQYF
.	TRBV5-1	TRBD2	TRBJ2-1	TGCGCCAGCAGCCCAACTAGCGGTCACAATGAGCAGTTCTTC	CASSPTSGHNEQFF
.	TRBV6-1	.	TRBJ1-5	TGTGCCAGCGGCCGGGGGGGTATGGACAATCAGCCCCAGCATTTT	CASGRGGMDNQPQHF
.	TRBV30	.	TRBJ2-1	TGTGCCTGGGGCGGGGGCGTCTATGAGCAGTTCTTC	CAWGGGVYEQFF
.	TRBV30	.	TRBJ1-1	TGTGCCTGGAGCCCAGACACGAACACTGAAGCTTTCTTT	CAWSPDTNTEAFF
.	TRBV5-1	TRBD1	TRBJ2-2	TGCGCCAGCAGCTTCCGCGGACAGGGGCTCACCGGGGAGCTGTTTTTT	CASSFRGQGLTGELFF
.	TRBV6-6	TRBD2	TRBJ2-1	TGTGCCAGCAGTCCCTCGCGGGAGTTAATGAATGAGCAGTTCTTC	CASSPSRELMNEQFF
.	TRBV4-2	TRBD2	TRBJ2-7	TGTGCCAGCAGCCAGGGGAGAGGCGGGGGGCGATCCTACGAGCAGTACTTC	CASSQGRGGGRSYEQYF
.	TRBV5-1	.	TRBJ1-4	TGCGCCAGCAGCTTGGCCGGGGGTGAGACTAATGAAAAACTGTTTTTT	CASSLAGGETNEKLFF
.	TRBV9	TRBD2	TRBJ2-2	TGTGCCAGCAGCGATCCTTTCGGGGGGGCAGACACCGGGGAGCTGTTTTTT	CASSDPFGGADTGELFF
.	TRBV11-2	TRBD1	TRBJ1-1	TGTGCCAGCAGCCCCGTCGCGACAGGGCCGAACACTGAAGCTTTCTTT	CASSPVATGPNTEAFF
.	TRBV5-1	.	TRBJ2-3	TGCGCCAGCAGCTTGGACGGAGCGACCACAGATACGCAGTATTTT	CASSLDGATTDTQYF
.	TRBV9	TRBD1	TRBJ2-5	TGTGCCAGCAGCGTGAAACCAAGGACAGGGGGCTTCCAAGAGACCCAGTACTTC	CASSVKPRTGGFQETQYF
few	TRBV27	.	TRBJ1-4	TGTGCCAGCAGTTTTTCGGGGAACGATGAAAAACTGTTTTTT	CASSFSGNDEKLFF
.	TRBV28	.	TRBJ2-7	TGTGCCAGTGACGGGAGTGGAACCTACGAGCAGTACTTC	CASDGSGTYEQYF
.	TRBV19	TRBD2	TRBJ2-5	TGTGCCAGTAGTATCGGACTAGCGGGAGGCCCGGAGACCCAGTACTTC	CASSIGLAGGPETQYF
.	TRBV29-1	.	TRBJ1-2	TGCAGCGTTGAAAGGGGGGGTGGCTACACCTTC	CSVERGGGYTF
few	TRBV11-2	.	TRBJ1-3	TGTGCCAGCAGGGGATACGGACAGTCTGGAAACACCATATATTTT	CASRGYGQSGNTIYF
once	TRBV6-5	TRBD1	TRBJ1-6	TGTGCCAGCAGGACAGGGGACATTTCACCCCTCCACTTT	CASRTGDISPLHF
.	TRBV21-1	.	TRBJ2-7	TGTGCCAGCAGCAGAGGAGGCCCCCTTTCCCTCGAGCAGTACTTC	CASSRGGPLSLEQYF
.	TRBV7-3	.	TRBJ2-3	TGTGCCAGCAGCAAAGACAAAGATACGCAGTATTTT	CASSKDKDTQYF
.	TRBV6-1	TRBD1	TRBJ2-7	TGTGCCAGCAGTGAAGCAGCCCAGGGGGCCTACGAGCAGTACTTC	CASSEAAQGAYEQYF
.	TRBV7-2	.	TRBJ2-3	TGTGCCAGCAGCTCAAGCACAGATACGCAGTATTTT	CASSSSTDTQYF
.	TRBV9	TRBD1	TRBJ2-7	TGTGCCAGCAGCATACGGGACAGGGGAAACGAGCAGTACTTC	CASSIRDRGNEQYF
.	TRBV29-1	TRBD2	TRBJ2-1	TGCAGCGGTATTGGACTAGCGGGAGGTCTGAGCTCCTACAATGAGCAGTTCTTC	CSGIGLAGGLSSYNEQFF
.	TRBV29-1	TRBD2	TRBJ2-7	TGCAGCGTTGAAGAAGGATCTAGCGGTTATAGTACCGAGCAGTACTTC	CSVEEGSSGYSTEQYF
.	TRBV5-1	TRBD2	TRBJ2-2	TGCGCCAGTCGGACTAGCGAACACCGGGGAGCTGTTTTT	CASRTSEHRGAVF
.	TRBV29-1	TRBD1	TRBJ2-1	TGCAGCGTTGTGGGGGGGACAGGGGACTACAATGAGCAGTTCTTC	CSVVGGTGDYNEQFF
.	TRBV21-1	.	TRBJ2-7	TGTGCCAGCAGCAAAGAGGGAGGTTGGACCTACGAGCAGTACTTC	CASSKEGGWTYEQYF
.	TRBV5-1	TRBD2	TRBJ2-1	TGCGCCAGCAGCTTGGCCCCAGCGGGGGCTTACAATGAGCAGTTCTTC	CASSLAPAGAYNEQFF
.	TRBV5-4	TRBD2	TRBJ2-4	TGTGCCAGCAGCCCTGGGAGGGCGGGAGCCAAAAACATTCAGTACTTC	CASSPGRAGAKNIQYF
.	TRBV28	.	TRBJ2-2	TGTGCCAGCAGTCTCAGGGTCTTGAACACCGGGGAGCTGTTTTTT	CASSLRVLNTGELFF
.	TRBV5-1	TRBD1	TRBJ2-5	TGCGCCAGCAGCAGACAACCCGGAGGACAGGGCGAGACCCAGTACTTC	CASSRQPGGQGETQYF
.	TRBV28	TRBD2	TRBJ2-1	TGTGCCAGCAGTCCACTAACCTCCGGGACTAGCGGGTCCCATGAGCAGTTCTTC	CASSPLTSGTSGSHEQFF
few	TRBV10-1	.	TRBJ1-6	TGCGCCAGCTCGGCAGGGGCGAATTCACCCCTCCACTTT	CASSAGANSPLHF
.	TRBV7-9	.	TRBJ2-7	TGTGCCAGCAGCTCCTGGGAGTTCGGCAATTACGAGCAGTACTTC	CASSSWEFGNYEQYF
few	TRBV5-4	.	TRBJ1-2	TGTGCCAGCAGCTTGGTGGGCCCGGGGGTCTATGGCTACACCTTC	CASSLVGPGVYGYTF
.	TRBV7-9	TRBD1	TRBJ1-3	TGTGCCAGCAGCCGCCAGACAGGGGTAGCAAACACCATATATTTT	CASSRQTGVANTIYF
.	TRBV5-5	.	TRBJ1-6	TGTGCCAGCAGCTTGGCTCAGGGATGGTCCTATAATTCACCCCTCCACTTT	CASSLAQGWSYNSPLHF
.	TRBV2	.	TRBJ1-4	TGTGCCAGCAGTGGAGGCGGGAGATCGCGTGAAAAACTGTTTTTT	CASSGGGRSREKLFF
.	TRBV19	TRBD1	TRBJ2-7	TGTGCCAGCGGGACAGGCACCTACGAGCAGTACTTC	CASGTGTYEQYF
.	TRBV2	.	TRBJ2-3	TGTGCCAGCAGTGAAGCCCGCCAGGCAGATACGCAGTATTTT	CASSEARQADTQYF
once	TRBV14	.	TRBJ2-7	TGTGCCAGCAGCCAAGATCGACACCCGATCTACGAGCAGTACTTC	CASSQDRHPIYEQYF
.	TRBV6-4	.	TRBJ1-6	TGTGCCAGCAGTGAGCTCAATAGCTCACCCCTCCACTTT	CASSELNSSPLHF
.	TRBV6-1	TRBD1	TRBJ1-1	TGTGCCAGCAGTGCCATGGACAGGGACGAAGCTTTCTTT	CASSAMDRDEAFF
.	TRBV6-1	.	TRBJ2-1	TGTGCCAGCAGTGAAGTTGGAGGCAATGAGCAGTTCTTC	CASSEVGGNEQFF
once	TRBV28	.	TRBJ1-1	TGTGCCACCGGAGGTGGAGGCACTGAAGCTTTCTTT	CATGGGGTEAFF
.	TRBV13	TRBD2	TRBJ2-7	TGTGCCAGCAGCCCGACTAGCGGGAGGACACGCTCCTACGAGCAGTACTTC	CASSPTSGRTRSYEQYF
once	TRBV12-5	.	TRBJ2-1	TGTGCTAGTGGTTTGTCACCCAAAGACAGGGACTGGCTCAATGAGCAGTTCTTC	CASGLSPKDRDWLNEQFF
.	TRBV10-1	.	TRBJ1-4	TGCGCCAGCAGTGAGGCAGTAAGTGAAAAACTGTTTTTT	CASSEAVSEKLFF
.	TRBV5-1	.	TRBJ2-2	TGCGCCAGCAGCTTGGGTCAGGGAGGCACCGGGGAGCTGTTTTTT	CASSLGQGGTGELFF
once	TRBV5-1	TRBD1	TRBJ2-3	TGCGCCAGCAGCTTGGGGTCAGGGGGAAGCACAGATACGCAGTATTTT	CASSLGSGGSTDTQYF
.	TRBV7-2	TRBD2	TRBJ2-7	TGTGCCAGCAGCTCAAGACTAGCGGGCGCCTACGAGCAGTACTTC	CASSSRLAGAYEQYF